Listed here is a single TCR beta chain. Some clones are missing from TCRdb's copy, which holds only in-frame ones; the method was immunoSEQ multiplex PCR. This table has about 97,000 clones, 75% to 95% appearing once. The data belong to a study of T cell changes during pregnancy in multiple sclerosis. With V trimmed by 4 bases and J by 3 bases, 11 bases remained unmatched. CDR1 is ENHRY, CDR2 SYGVKD, per germline. This CDR3 has 16 residues. This TCR was recovered from a female donor in good health, enrolled as a control in a pregnancy study. The chain employs TRBV10-3 and TRBJ2-7; 8 bases line up with TRBD1. The sequenced sample was peripheral blood, obtained in the second trimester of pregnancy. In DNA form, the CDR3 reads TGTGCCATCAGTGGCCCTGGCTCAGGGGGCAGCTACGAGCAGTACTTC. Translating it yields CAISGPGSGGSYEQYF.